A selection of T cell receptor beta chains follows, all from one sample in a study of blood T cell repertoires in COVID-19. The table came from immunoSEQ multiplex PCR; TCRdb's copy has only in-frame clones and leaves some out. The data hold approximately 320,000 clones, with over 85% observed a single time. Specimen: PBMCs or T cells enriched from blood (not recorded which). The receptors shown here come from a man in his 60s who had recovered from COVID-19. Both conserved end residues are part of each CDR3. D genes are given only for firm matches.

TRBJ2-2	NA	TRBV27	CASSLYYPTGELFF	TGTGCCAGCAGTTTATACTACCCCACCGGGGAGCTGTTTTTT
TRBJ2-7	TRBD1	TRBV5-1	CASSQGAYEQYF	TGCGCCAGCAGCCAGGGGGCCTACGAGCAGTACTTC
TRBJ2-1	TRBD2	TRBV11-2	CASSLVRGDEQFF	TGTGCCAGCAGCTTGGTTCGGGGGGATGAGCAGTTCTTC
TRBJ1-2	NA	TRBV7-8	CASSAGLYGYTF	TGTGCCAGCAGCGCAGGGCTTTATGGCTACACCTTC
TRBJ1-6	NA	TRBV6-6	CASSSRGRDSPLHF	TGTGCCAGCAGTTCCAGGGGTCGGGATTCACCCCTCCACTTT
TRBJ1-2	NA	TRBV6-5	CASGGRVESYTF	TGTGCCAGCGGAGGAAGGGTTGAGAGCTACACCTTC
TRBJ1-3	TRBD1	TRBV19	CASAGQGLTGNTIYF	TGTGCCAGTGCCGGACAGGGCTTAACTGGAAACACCATATATTTT
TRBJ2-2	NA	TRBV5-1	CASSLSSTSINTGELFF	TGCGCCAGCAGCTTGTCGAGTACTTCCATAAACACCGGGGAGCTGTTTTTT
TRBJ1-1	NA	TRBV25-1	CASSEQGGTEAFF	TGTGCCAGCAGTGAACAGGGTGGCACTGAAGCTTTCTTT
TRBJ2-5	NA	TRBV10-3	CASGGRQETQYF	TGTGCCTCGGGGGGCAGGCAAGAGACCCAGTACTTC
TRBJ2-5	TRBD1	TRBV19	CAIKDRVGTQYF	TGTGCCATCAAGGACAGGGTTGGGACCCAGTACTTC
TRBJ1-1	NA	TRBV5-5	CASSLVGGGDAEAFF	TGTGCCAGCAGCTTGGTAGGCGGAGGTGACGCTGAAGCTTTCTTT
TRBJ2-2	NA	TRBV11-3	CASSPGHTTGELFF	TGTGCCAGCAGCCCCGGACACACCACCGGGGAGCTGTTTTTT